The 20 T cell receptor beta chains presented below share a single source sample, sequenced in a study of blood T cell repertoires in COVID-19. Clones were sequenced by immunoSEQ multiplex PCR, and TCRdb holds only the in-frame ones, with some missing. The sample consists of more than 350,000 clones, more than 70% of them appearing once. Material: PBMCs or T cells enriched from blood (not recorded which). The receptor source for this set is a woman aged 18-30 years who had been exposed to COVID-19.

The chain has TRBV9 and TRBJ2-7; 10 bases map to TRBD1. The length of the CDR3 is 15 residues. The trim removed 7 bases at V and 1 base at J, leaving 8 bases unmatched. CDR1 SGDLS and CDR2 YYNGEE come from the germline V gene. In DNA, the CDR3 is TGTGCCAGCGGAGGGGGACAGGGGATTTCCTACGAGCAGTACTTC. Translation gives CASGGGQGISYEQYF.

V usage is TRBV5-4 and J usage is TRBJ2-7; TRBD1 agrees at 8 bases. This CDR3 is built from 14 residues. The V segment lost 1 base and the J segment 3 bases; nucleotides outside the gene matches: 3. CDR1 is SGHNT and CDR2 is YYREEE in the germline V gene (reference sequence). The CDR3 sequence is CASSLQGAIYEQYF. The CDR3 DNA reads TGTGCCAGCAGCTTGCAGGGGGCAATCTACGAGCAGTACTTC.

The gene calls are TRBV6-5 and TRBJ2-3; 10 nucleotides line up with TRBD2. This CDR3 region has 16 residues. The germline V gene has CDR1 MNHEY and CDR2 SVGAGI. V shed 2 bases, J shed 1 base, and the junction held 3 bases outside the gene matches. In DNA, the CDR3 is TGTGCCAGCAGTTACCTCGGACTAGCGGGCACAGATACGCAGTATTTT. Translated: CASSYLGLAGTDTQYF.

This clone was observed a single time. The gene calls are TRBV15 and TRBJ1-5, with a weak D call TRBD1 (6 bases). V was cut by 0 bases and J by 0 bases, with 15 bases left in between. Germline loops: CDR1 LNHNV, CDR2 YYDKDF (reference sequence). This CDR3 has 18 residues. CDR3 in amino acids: CATSRDVPGVLSNQPQHF. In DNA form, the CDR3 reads TGTGCCACCAGCAGAGATGTGCCAGGGGTCCTTAGCAATCAGCCCCAGCATTTT.

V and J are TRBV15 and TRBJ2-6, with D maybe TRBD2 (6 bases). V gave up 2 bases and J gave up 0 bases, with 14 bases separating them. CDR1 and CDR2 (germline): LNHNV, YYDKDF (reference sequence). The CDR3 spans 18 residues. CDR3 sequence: CATSRPPMGGSGANVLTF. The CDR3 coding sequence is TGTGCCACCAGCAGACCTCCAATGGGGGGCTCTGGGGCCAACGTCCTGACTTTC.

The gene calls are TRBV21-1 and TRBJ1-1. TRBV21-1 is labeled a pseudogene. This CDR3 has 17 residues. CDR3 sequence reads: CASSPGGGGWVNTEAFF. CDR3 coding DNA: TGTGCCAGCAGCCCCGGCGGGGGTGGCTGGGTGAACACTGAAGCTTTCTTT.

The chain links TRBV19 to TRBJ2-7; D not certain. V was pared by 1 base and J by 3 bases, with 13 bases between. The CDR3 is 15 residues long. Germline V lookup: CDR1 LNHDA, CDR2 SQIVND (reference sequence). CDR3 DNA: TGTGCCAGTAGTATAGGTTGGGCCTTGGACTACGAGCAGTACTTC. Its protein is CASSIGWALDYEQYF.

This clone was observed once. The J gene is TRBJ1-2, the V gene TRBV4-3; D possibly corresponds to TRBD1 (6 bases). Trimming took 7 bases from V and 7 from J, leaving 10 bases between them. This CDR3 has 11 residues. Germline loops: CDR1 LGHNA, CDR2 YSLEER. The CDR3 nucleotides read TGCGCCAGCATGGGGGCTGGTGGCTACACCTTC. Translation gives CASMGAGGYTF.

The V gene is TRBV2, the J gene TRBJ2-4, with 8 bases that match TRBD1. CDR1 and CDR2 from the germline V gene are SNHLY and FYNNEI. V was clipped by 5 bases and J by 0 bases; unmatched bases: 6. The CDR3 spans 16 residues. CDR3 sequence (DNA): TGTGCCAGCAGTTTGACAGGGGTGCTAGCCAAAAACATTCAGTACTTC. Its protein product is CASSLTGVLAKNIQYF.

CDR3 residues: CASSLWAGTAYGYTF. The CDR3 DNA is TGTGCCAGCAGTTTATGGGCCGGGACAGCCTATGGCTACACCTTC. J is TRBJ1-2 and V is TRBV28, with 7 bases lining up with TRBD1. Germline values: CDR1 MDHEN, CDR2 SYDVKM. The CDR3 extends over 15 amino acids. J lost 4 bases, V lost 0 bases, and 5 bases had no gene match.

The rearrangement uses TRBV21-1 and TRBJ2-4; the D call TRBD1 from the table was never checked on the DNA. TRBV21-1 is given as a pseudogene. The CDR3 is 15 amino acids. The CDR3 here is CASSKDRLAKNIQYF. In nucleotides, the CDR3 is TGTGCCAGCAGCAAAGACAGGTTAGCCAAAAACATTCAGTACTTC.

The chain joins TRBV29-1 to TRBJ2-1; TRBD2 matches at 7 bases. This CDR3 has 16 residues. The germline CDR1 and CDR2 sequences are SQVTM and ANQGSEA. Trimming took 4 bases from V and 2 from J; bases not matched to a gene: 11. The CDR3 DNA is TGCAGCGTTGCCCTGAAGGTGGGAGGGACCTACAATGAGCAGTTCTTC. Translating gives CSVALKVGGTYNEQFF.

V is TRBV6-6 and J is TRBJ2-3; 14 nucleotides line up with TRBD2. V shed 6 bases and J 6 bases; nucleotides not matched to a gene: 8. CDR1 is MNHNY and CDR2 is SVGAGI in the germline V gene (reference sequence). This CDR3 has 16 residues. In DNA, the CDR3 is TGTGCCAGCAGGAGCCTGACTAGCGGGAGGGTGGATACGCAGTATTTT. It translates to CASRSLTSGRVDTQYF.

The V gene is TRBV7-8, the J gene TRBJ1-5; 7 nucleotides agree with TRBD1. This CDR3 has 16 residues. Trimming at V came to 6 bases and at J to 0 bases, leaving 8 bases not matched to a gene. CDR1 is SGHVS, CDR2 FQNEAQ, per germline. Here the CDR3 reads CASSQRGQTSNQPQHF. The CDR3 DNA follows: TGTGCCAGCAGTCAAAGGGGACAGACTAGCAATCAGCCCCAGCATTTT.

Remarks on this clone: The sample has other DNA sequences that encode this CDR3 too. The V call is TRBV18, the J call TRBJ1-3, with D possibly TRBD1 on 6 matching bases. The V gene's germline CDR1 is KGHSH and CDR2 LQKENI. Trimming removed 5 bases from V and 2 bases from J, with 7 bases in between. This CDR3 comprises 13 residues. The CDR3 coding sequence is TGTGCCAGCTCAGGGACACCTGGAAACACCATATATTTT. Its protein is CASSGTPGNTIYF. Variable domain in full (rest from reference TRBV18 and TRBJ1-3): NAGVMQNPRHLVRRRGQEARLRCSPMKGHSHVYWYRQLPEEGLKFMVYLQKENIIDESGMPKERFSAEFPKEGPSILRIQQVVRGDSAAYFCASSGTPGNTIYFGEGSWLTVV.

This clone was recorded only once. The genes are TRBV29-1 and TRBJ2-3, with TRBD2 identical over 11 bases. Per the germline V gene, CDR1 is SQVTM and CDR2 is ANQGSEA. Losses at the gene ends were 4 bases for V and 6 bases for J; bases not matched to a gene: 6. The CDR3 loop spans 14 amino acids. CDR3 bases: TGCAGCGTTGCTAGCGGGGGGCCCTCGGATACGCAGTATTTT. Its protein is CSVASGGPSDTQYF.

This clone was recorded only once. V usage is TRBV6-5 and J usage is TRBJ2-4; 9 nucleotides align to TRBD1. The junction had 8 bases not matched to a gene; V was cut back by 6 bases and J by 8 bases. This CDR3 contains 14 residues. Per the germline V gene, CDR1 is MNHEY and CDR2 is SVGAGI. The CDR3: CASRPPGQGDIQYF. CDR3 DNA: TGTGCCAGCAGACCTCCGGGACAGGGAGACATTCAGTACTTC.

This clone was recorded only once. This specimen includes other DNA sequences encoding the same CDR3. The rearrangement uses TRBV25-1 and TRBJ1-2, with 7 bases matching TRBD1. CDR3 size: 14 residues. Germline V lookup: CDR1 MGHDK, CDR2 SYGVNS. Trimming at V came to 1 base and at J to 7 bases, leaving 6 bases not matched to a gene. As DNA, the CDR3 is TGTGCCAGCAGTGAATGGGCAGGGGGTGGTGGCTACACCTTC. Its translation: CASSEWAGGGGYTF.

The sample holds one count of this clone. For the CDR3, the DNA is TGTGCCAGCAGTGACGAACTGAATTCACCCCTCCACTTT. Residues: CASSDELNSPLHF. The genes are TRBV6-4 and TRBJ1-6; D unresolved. The CDR3 runs 13 residues. Germline lookup yields CDR1 MRHNA and CDR2 SNTAGT. Trimming shortened V by 2 bases and J by 7 bases, and 6 bases separated the two germline ends.

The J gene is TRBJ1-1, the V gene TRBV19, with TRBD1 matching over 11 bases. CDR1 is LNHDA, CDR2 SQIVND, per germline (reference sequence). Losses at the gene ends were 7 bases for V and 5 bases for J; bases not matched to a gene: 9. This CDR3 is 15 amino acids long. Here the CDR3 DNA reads TGTGCCAGTACCCCAGGGGACAGGGGGTTGACTGAAGCTTTCTTT. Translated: CASTPGDRGLTEAFF.